The clone carrying this T cell receptor beta chain was observed at least ten times. What it binds is unknown. V was cut by 1 base and J by 4 bases, with 11 bases left in between. The CDR3 is 14 amino acids. CDR1 and CDR2 (germline): SGHTA, FQGNSA. Unique molecular identifiers were incorporated when the TCRbeta library was constructed. TCRdb redid the calling of the PCR reads with MiXCR, one entry per CDR3 protein. The sample lists approximately 85,000 distinct CDR3 sequences; 14% were seen once. The entry originates in a study of T-cell reconstitution after alpha-beta-depleted transplantation in children. Study-wide results and limits: As was reported, about two months after transplant, alpha-beta T cells came from several hundred expanded graft clones.

The specimen comprised PBMCs, mostly from graft donor cells, sampled 180 days after TCRalphabeta/CD19-depleted stem cell transplant. This chain joins TRBV7-2 and TRBJ2-7, with D possibly being TRBD1 or TRBD2 (6 bases each). The TCR was taken from a male patient aged 2 to 9 who had a stem cell transplant for acute lymphoblastic leukemia, so the T cells may come from the graft donor. The CDR3 here is CASSLEGGRYEQYF. CDR3 nucleotides: TGTGCCAGCAGCTTAGAGGGGGGCCGGTACGAGCAGTACTTC. Filled out from reference TRBV7-2 and TRBJ2-7, the complete variable domain reads GAGVSQSPSNKVTEKGKDVELRCDPISGHTALYWYRQSLGQGLEFLIYFQGNSAPDKSGLPSDRFSAERTGGSVSTLTIQRTQQEDSAVYLCASSLEGGRYEQYFGPGTRLTVT.